These T cell receptor beta chains were read from a single sample in a study of T cell responses to AZD1222 COVID-19 vaccine. The assay was immunoSEQ multiplex PCR, and TCRdb's table has in-frame clones only and misses some. Here the sample spans some 140,000 clones, 80% to 90% being singletons. The sequencing used peripheral blood, collected 28 days after the second AZD1222 dose. These receptors were obtained from an adult who received the AZD1222 COVID-19 vaccine. CDR3s include the opening cysteine and the closing phenylalanine or tryptophan. Fields, in order: J gene, D gene, clone size, V gene, CDR3 protein, CDR3 DNA. The D gene is left open where the match is weak. Clone size is stated in some rows and not others, as once, few, many or a class when expanded.

j_call: TRBJ2-3; d_call: NA; clone_size: NA; v_call: TRBV10-1; cdr3_aa: CASSEVASGPDTQYF; cdr3_nt: TGCGCCAGCAGTGAGGTCGCGAGTGGACCAGATACGCAGTATTTT
j_call: TRBJ2-3; d_call: TRBD2; clone_size: NA; v_call: TRBV6-5; cdr3_aa: CAVGRALDTQYF; cdr3_nt: TGTGCCGTCGGGAGGGCCCTAGATACGCAGTATTTT
j_call: TRBJ1-2; d_call: TRBD1; clone_size: NA; v_call: TRBV6-5; cdr3_aa: CASSYSGQAYGYTF; cdr3_nt: TGTGCCAGCAGTTACTCGGGACAGGCCTATGGCTACACCTTC
j_call: TRBJ1-5; d_call: NA; clone_size: few; v_call: TRBV30; cdr3_aa: CAWSPGYNQPQHF; cdr3_nt: TGTGCCTGGAGCCCCGGGTATAATCAGCCCCAGCATTTT
j_call: TRBJ2-5; d_call: NA; clone_size: NA; v_call: TRBV18; cdr3_aa: CASSPPGSQATQYF; cdr3_nt: TGTGCCAGCTCACCCCCGGGGTCCCAAGCTACCCAGTACTTC
j_call: TRBJ1-1; d_call: NA; clone_size: few; v_call: TRBV7-9; cdr3_aa: CASSFIGVPEAFF; cdr3_nt: TGTGCCAGCAGCTTTATAGGGGTTCCGGAAGCTTTCTTT
j_call: TRBJ1-1; d_call: NA; clone_size: NA; v_call: TRBV6-4; cdr3_aa: CASSDSGVTTEAFF; cdr3_nt: TGTGCCAGCAGTGACTCGGGGGTGACAACTGAAGCTTTCTTT
j_call: TRBJ1-1; d_call: NA; clone_size: NA; v_call: TRBV6-5; cdr3_aa: CASRDLSGHTEAFF; cdr3_nt: TGTGCCAGCAGGGACCTCTCAGGGCACACTGAAGCTTTCTTT
j_call: TRBJ1-2; d_call: NA; clone_size: many; v_call: TRBV19; cdr3_aa: CASSIDRGIYGYTF; cdr3_nt: TGTGCCAGTAGTATAGATAGAGGGATCTATGGCTACACCTTC
j_call: TRBJ2-3; d_call: NA; clone_size: NA; v_call: TRBV6-5; cdr3_aa: CASSYWGLRKDTQYF; cdr3_nt: TGTGCCAGCAGTTACTGGGGACTCAGAAAAGATACGCAGTATTTT
j_call: TRBJ1-3; d_call: NA; clone_size: NA; v_call: TRBV15; cdr3_aa: CATSRDPTGVTGGNTIYF; cdr3_nt: TGTGCCACCAGCAGAGATCCTACGGGGGTTACGGGAGGAAACACCATATATTTT
j_call: TRBJ1-3; d_call: NA; clone_size: NA; v_call: TRBV18; cdr3_aa: CASSPGLSGNTIYF; cdr3_nt: TGTGCCAGCTCACCGGGACTCTCTGGAAACACCATATATTTT
j_call: TRBJ1-3; d_call: TRBD1; clone_size: NA; v_call: TRBV18; cdr3_aa: CASSPSGTGPGNTIYF; cdr3_nt: TGTGCCAGCTCACCTTCCGGGACAGGTCCTGGAAACACCATATATTTT
j_call: TRBJ2-1; d_call: NA; clone_size: NA; v_call: TRBV5-5; cdr3_aa: CASSPPSSVLRDNEQFF; cdr3_nt: TGTGCCAGCAGCCCTCCCTCTAGCGTTCTAAGGGACAATGAGCAGTTCTTC
j_call: TRBJ2-7; d_call: NA; clone_size: NA; v_call: TRBV3-1/TRBV3-2; cdr3_aa: CASSQDRYPTWEQYF; cdr3_nt: TGTGCCAGCAGCCAAGATCGTTACCCCACGTGGGAGCAGTACTTC
j_call: TRBJ2-1; d_call: NA; clone_size: NA; v_call: TRBV19; cdr3_aa: CASNLAAGDEQFF; cdr3_nt: TGTGCCAGTAATTTGGCGGCTGGGGATGAGCAGTTCTTC
j_call: TRBJ1-1; d_call: NA; clone_size: NA; v_call: TRBV6-2/TRBV6-3; cdr3_aa: CASSLPGREAFF; cdr3_nt: TGTGCCAGCAGTTTACCGGGCCGTGAAGCTTTCTTT
j_call: TRBJ1-2; d_call: TRBD1; clone_size: NA; v_call: TRBV6-4; cdr3_aa: CASSKTGGADGYTF; cdr3_nt: TGTGCCAGCAGTAAGACAGGGGGCGCAGATGGCTACACCTTC